This T cell receptor beta chain was sequenced during a study of shared clonotypes between healthy human individuals. Clones were read by immunoSEQ multiplex PCR, and TCRdb kept only the in-frame ones, dropping some. This table has almost 700,000 clones, roughly nine tenths appearing once. CD45RO negativity and positive selection for CCR7 defined naive CD8 cells, a population that excluded terminally differentiated effector memory CD45RA+ cells. The V gene's germline CDR1 is SGHDN and CDR2 FVKESK. The CDR3 loop spans 16 amino acids. Trimming cost V 1 base and J 4 bases, with 16 bases left between them.

Sequences were obtained from naive CD8+ T cells sorted from blood. V is TRBV14 and J is TRBJ1-2; D remains ambiguous. This TCR was recovered from a man aged 25-45 years in good health. The CDR3 region is CASSQGLFSGSYGYTF. Here the CDR3 DNA reads TGTGCCAGCAGCCAAGGTCTATTTTCTGGGTCCTATGGCTACACCTTC.